This T cell receptor (beta chain) was obtained from a study of tumor and adjacent non-tumor tissue in lung cancer. Trimming took 0 bases from V and 5 from J; bases not matched to a gene: 11. The CDR3 extends over 17 amino acids. CDR1 and CDR2 from the germline V gene are SGHRS and YFSETQ. This clonotype has just a few counts. RNA was extracted from bulk tissue without any cell sorting. A modified ARM-PCR protocol with three rounds of nested PCR amplified TCRbeta. One entry per CDR3 protein results from TCRdb running MiXCR on the multiplex PCR reads. The sample lists approximately 140,000 distinct CDR3 sequences, around 67% occurring once.

Material: lung tumor tissue. The sequence derives from a man between 60 and 75 years old with small cell lung cancer. This rearrangement joins TRBV5-1 to TRBJ2-1; 7 bases agree with TRBD2. The CDR3 loop is CASSLARSTSFDNEQFF. CDR3 bases: TGCGCCAGCAGCTTGGCCCGGTCGACTAGCTTCGACAATGAGCAGTTCTTC.